This T cell receptor beta chain is drawn from a study of cytomegalovirus exposure and HLA in healthy donors. General study results and limits: Certain sequence variants were highly shared and formed a cluster, and this cluster was likely a sequencing artifact.

Germline values: CDR1 MDHEN, CDR2 SYDVKM. V was shortened by 5 bases and J by 8 bases, with 12 bases between the two germline ends. The CDR3 runs to 12 residues. As for this clone: The antigen is not known.

Nominal health characterized the donors when sampled, though unrecorded immune exposures were likely. Use of 60 Vbeta and 13 Jbeta primers characterized the PCR. The method was immunoSEQ multiplex PCR; TCRdb's version includes in-frame clones alone and lacks a portion of them. The sample lists tens of thousands of clones, roughly 60% occurring once. This chain joins TRBV28 and TRBJ1-2; tentative D call: TRBD1 (6 bases). The origin of this receptor is a man aged 50-59 years in good health and CMV-seropositive. Sequenced sample: PBMCs. The CDR3 is CASSGGRRGYTF. The CDR3 DNA follows: TGTGCCAGCAGTGGGGGCAGACGCGGCTACACCTTC.